The entry below gives a single T cell receptor beta chain sequence along with its context. What it binds is unknown. The data derive from a study of cytomegalovirus exposure and HLA in healthy donors. Whole-study results and caveats: Association of a missense DCLRE1C variant with TCR beta V- and J-gene trimming was reported in a later analysis.

In the PCR, 60 Vbeta and 13 Jbeta primers were used. Profiling relied on immunoSEQ multiplex PCR, and the TCRdb table lists in-frame clones only, not all of them. The data show fewer than 150,000 clones, around 80% seen once. The germline gives CDR1 SGHNT, CDR2 YYREEE (reference sequence). This CDR3 has 15 amino acids. The V and J ends lost 0 bases and 3 bases, in that order; junction bases with no gene match: 3. This chain links TRBV5-4 with TRBJ1-5; 7 bases agree with TRBD1. The sequence was collected from a man aged 35-49 years in good health and CMV-seropositive. The specimen sequenced was PBMCs. The CDR3 sequence is CASSLGGTVNQPQHF. CDR3 in DNA: TGTGCCAGCAGCTTGGGGGGGACAGTCAATCAGCCCCAGCATTTT. Full variable domain (rest looked up from reference TRBV5-4 and TRBJ1-5): ETGVTQSPTHLIKTRGQQVTLRCSSQSGHNTVSWYQQALGQGPQFIFQYYREEENGRGNFPPRFSGLQFPNYSSELNVNALELDDSALYLCASSLGGTVNQPQHFGDGTRLSIL.